This TCR beta chain derives from a study of cytomegalovirus exposure and HLA in healthy donors. This clone was seen only a few times. The PCR was carried out with 60 Vbeta primers and 13 Jbeta primers. Study processing details: Later analysis identified 80 million to 90 million unique TCR beta chains, roughly 11 million shared. Produced via immunoSEQ multiplex PCR; TCRdb's table is partial and in-frame only. V and J calls and clone size are copied from that table; D and trimming were computed from the DNA. The sample lists roughly 140,000 clones, roughly 80% seen once, with around 4% in the top ten. V was shortened by 7 bases and J by 0 bases, with 7 bases between the two germline ends. CDR1 and CDR2 (germline): SGDLS, YYNGEE. CDR3 length equals 12 residues.

The sequenced material came from PBMCs. The origin of this receptor is a man aged 40-49 years in good health and CMV-seropositive. The chain has TRBV9 and TRBJ2-5, with D maybe TRBD1 (5 bases). CDR3 in amino acids: CASEQDQETQYF. The CDR3 DNA is TGTGCCAGCGAACAGGACCAAGAGACCCAGTACTTC.